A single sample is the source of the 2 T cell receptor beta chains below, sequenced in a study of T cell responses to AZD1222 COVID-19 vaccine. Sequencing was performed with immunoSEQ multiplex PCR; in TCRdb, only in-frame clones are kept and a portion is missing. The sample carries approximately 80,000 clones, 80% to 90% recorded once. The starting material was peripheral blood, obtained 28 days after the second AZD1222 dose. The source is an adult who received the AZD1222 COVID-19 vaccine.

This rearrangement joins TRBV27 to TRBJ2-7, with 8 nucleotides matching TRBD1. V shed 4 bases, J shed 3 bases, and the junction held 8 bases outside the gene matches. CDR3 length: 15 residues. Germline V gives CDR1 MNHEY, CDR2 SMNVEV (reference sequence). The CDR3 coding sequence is TGTGCCAGCAGTTACCGGACAGGGACCGACTACGAGCAGTACTTC. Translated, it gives CASSYRTGTDYEQYF.

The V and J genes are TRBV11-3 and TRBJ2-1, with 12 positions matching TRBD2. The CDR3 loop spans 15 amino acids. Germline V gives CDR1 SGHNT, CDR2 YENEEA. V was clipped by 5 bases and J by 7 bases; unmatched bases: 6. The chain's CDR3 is CASSPRTSGTNEQFF. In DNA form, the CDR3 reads TGTGCCAGCAGCCCCCGGACTAGCGGGACGAATGAGCAGTTCTTC. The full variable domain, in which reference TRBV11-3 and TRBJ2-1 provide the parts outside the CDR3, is EAGVVQSPRYKIIEKKQPVAFWCNPISGHNTLYWYLQNLGQGPELLIRYENEEAVDDSQLPKDRFSAERLKGVDSTLKIQPAELGDSAVYLCASSPRTSGTNEQFFGPGTRLTVL.